Sequencing of this TCR beta chain was carried out in a study of post-analysis software for immune sequencing data. On the study more broadly: Secondary progressive, relapsing-remitting and progressive-relapsing multiple sclerosis were among the included disease courses. General study findings and limits: Under the F measure, samples that were prepared in one batch clustered strongly together. Multiple sclerosis patients had significantly lower normalized Chao1 diversity than controls.

Concerning this clonotype: Its target is not known. One end of the junction is discordant with germline, which a read error may explain.

Unique molecular identifiers tagged the TCR beta cDNA libraries. Input amounts of 1 to 10 million T cells were used. These gave about 500,000 cDNA molecules, so each molecule approximated one T cell. TCRdb re-called the PCR reads with MiXCR, one entry per CDR3 protein. The sample has fewer than 550,000 distinct CDR3 sequences, less than 40% seen once. The TCR originated in a girl younger than 18 with multiple sclerosis. The sequenced material came from blood.

CDR3 region: CASSYAASGGPSTDTRYF. The CDR3 nucleotides read TGTGCCAGCAGTTACGCTGCTAGCGGGGGTCCTAGCACAGATACGCGGTATTTT. The rearrangement joins TRBV6-5 to TRBJ2-3; 10 bases match TRBD2. Germline assignment: CDR1 MNHEY and CDR2 SVGAGI. The CDR3 loop spans 18 amino acids.